This T cell receptor beta chain emerged from a study of T cell changes during pregnancy in multiple sclerosis. TCRdb's table, derived via immunoSEQ multiplex PCR, lists solely in-frame clones and lacks some. Of around 100,000 clones listed, roughly 93% were seen once; the top ten hold roughly 0.9%. This TCR derives from a female donor with multiple sclerosis, enrolled in a pregnancy study. The sequenced sample was peripheral blood, obtained before pregnancy.

This CDR3 is CSAYPQGWFDTEAFF. CDR3 nucleotides: TGCAGCGCCTACCCTCAGGGTTGGTTCGACACTGAAGCTTTCTTT. The chain recombines TRBV29-1 with TRBJ1-1; tentatively, D is TRBD1 (5 bases). CDR3 length equals 15 residues. V was cut by 7 bases and J by 3 bases, with 21 bases left in between. In germline, CDR1 is SQVTM, CDR2 ANQGSEA.